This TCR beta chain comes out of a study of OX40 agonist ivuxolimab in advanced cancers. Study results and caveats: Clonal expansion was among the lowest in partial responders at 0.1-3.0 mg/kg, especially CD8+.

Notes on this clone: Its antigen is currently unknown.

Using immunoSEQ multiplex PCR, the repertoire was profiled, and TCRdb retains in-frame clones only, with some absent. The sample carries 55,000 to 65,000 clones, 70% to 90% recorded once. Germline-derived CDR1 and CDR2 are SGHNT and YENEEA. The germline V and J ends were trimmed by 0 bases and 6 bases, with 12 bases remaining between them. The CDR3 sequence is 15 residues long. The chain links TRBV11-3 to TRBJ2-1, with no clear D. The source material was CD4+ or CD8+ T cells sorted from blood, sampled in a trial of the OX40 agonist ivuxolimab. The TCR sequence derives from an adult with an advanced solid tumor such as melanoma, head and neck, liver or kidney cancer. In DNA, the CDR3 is TGTGCCAGCAGCTTAGATCCGGTGGCCTCCAATGAGCAGTTCTTC. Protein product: CASSLDPVASNEQFF.